The next 23 T cell receptor beta chains were all read from a single sample in a study of T-cell reconstitution after alpha-beta-depleted transplantation in children. Unique molecular identifiers were incorporated during preparation of the TCRbeta library. TCRdb re-called the PCR reads with MiXCR, one entry per CDR3 protein. The sample holds some 500,000 distinct CDR3 sequences, less than 35% seen once. The material was PBMCs from the stem cell graft donor, obtained from the stem cell graft. The origin of the receptors is a human donor who donated a stem cell graft to a child with aplastic anemia.

The chain carries TRBV20-1 and TRBJ2-2; 11 positions agree with TRBD2. V lost 1 base and J lost 1; bases outside the gene matches: 8. Germline V gives CDR1 DFQATT, CDR2 SNEGSKA (reference sequence). This CDR3 spans 18 amino acids. The DNA for the CDR3 is TGCAGTGCTAGAGGACAGAACCTAGCGGGAGGGAACACCGGGGAGCTGTTTTTT. It translates to CSARGQNLAGGNTGELFF.

This clonotype was detected only once. The rearrangement joins TRBV3-1 to TRBJ2-1; a weak D match, TRBD2 (5 bases). The CDR3 is 15 residues long. Germline V gene sequence: CDR1 LGHDT, CDR2 YNNKEL (reference sequence). With 3 bases removed from V and 0 bases from J, the gap between germline ends came to 9 bases. The CDR3 DNA follows: TGTGCCAGCAGCCAGCGGGCGAGCTCCTACAATGAGCAGTTCTTC. This gives the protein CASSQRASSYNEQFF.

The rearrangement joins TRBV20-1 to TRBJ2-6, with D uncertain. Germline V gives CDR1 DFQATT, CDR2 SNEGSKA (reference sequence). Trimming left V 5 bases short and J 4 bases short, with 12 bases between. CDR3 size: 14 residues. The CDR3 here is CSAGDGVGANVLTF. The CDR3 nucleotides are TGCAGTGCTGGGGATGGGGTAGGGGCCAACGTCCTGACTTTC.

This clonotype showed up just a few times. V usage is TRBV29-1 and J usage is TRBJ2-7; the D is unclear. The CDR3 length is 11 residues. Trimming took off 2 bases at V and 5 bases at J, with 7 bases between the two ends. CDR1 SQVTM and CDR2 ANQGSEA come from the germline V gene. The CDR3 coding sequence is TGCAGCGTTGAACGTAGGGACGAGCAGTACTTC. This codes for CSVERRDEQYF.

The chain carries TRBV14 and TRBJ2-1, with a weak D call TRBD1 (7 bases). Germline CDR1 is SGHDN and CDR2 is FVKESK. This CDR3 is built from 19 residues. Between the trimmed V and J ends, which lost 0 bases and 10 bases, there was a span of 28 bases. The CDR3 DNA follows: TGTGCCAGCAGCCAAGAGTCTCTGACAGGGCGAGTAGCGGCCGGCGAGCAGTTCTTC. Its translation: CASSQESLTGRVAAGEQFF.

The gene calls are TRBV5-1 and TRBJ2-3; D might be TRBD1 (6 bases). Germline-derived CDR1 and CDR2 are SGHRS and YFSETQ. The CDR3 extends over 14 amino acids. Trimming stripped 7 bases from V and 4 bases from J, with 16 bases between. CDR3 loop: CASHTGPPSDTQYF. The CDR3, as DNA: TGCGCCAGCCACACAGGGCCCCCCTCAGATACGCAGTATTTT.

The rearrangement joins TRBV4-3 to TRBJ2-2, with D possibly matching TRBD2 (5 bases). Per germline, CDR1 LGHNA and CDR2 YSLEER. The germline V and J ends were trimmed by 0 bases and 6 bases, with 11 bases remaining between them. CDR3 length: 15 residues. CDR3 sequence (DNA): TGCGCCAGCAGCCAAGATCTCGGGATTCCCGGGGAGCTGTTTTTT. Translated: CASSQDLGIPGELFF.

The chain links TRBV18 to TRBJ2-1, with 10 bases lining up with TRBD2. The V and J ends lost 3 bases and 4 bases, in that order; junction bases with no gene match: 3. Germline lookup yields CDR1 KGHSH and CDR2 LQKENI. CDR3 length: 15 amino acids. CDR3 amino acids: CASSPQREGYNEQFF. The CDR3 region has the DNA TGTGCCAGCTCACCTCAGCGGGAGGGATACAATGAGCAGTTCTTC.

The J gene is TRBJ2-2, the V gene TRBV7-9; TRBD2 matches 10 bases. The CDR3 runs 17 residues. The J segment lost 0 bases and the V segment lost 9 bases, leaving 10 bases of the junction unmatched. Germline V CDR1 and CDR2: SEHNR, FQNEAQ (reference sequence). CDR3 sequence reads: CASIAGGLIANTGELFF. The CDR3 DNA reads as TGTGCCAGTATAGCGGGAGGCCTTATCGCGAACACCGGGGAGCTGTTTTTT.

The chain has TRBV12-5 and TRBJ2-5, with 10 bases lining up with TRBD1. The CDR3 contains 15 residues. CDR1 and CDR2 (germline): LGHNT, FRNRAP. J was trimmed by 1 base and V by 6 bases; bases with no gene match: 5. The CDR3 DNA reads TGTGCTAGTGGCTCCGGGACAGGGGTCCAAGAGACCCAGTACTTC. Translating gives CASGSGTGVQETQYF. The variable domain in full, completed from reference TRBV12-5 and TRBJ2-5, reads DARVTQTPRHKVTEMGQEVTMRCQPILGHNTVFWYRQTMMQGLELLAYFRNRAPLDDSGMPKDRFSAEMPDATLATLKIQPSEPRDSAVYFCASGSGTGVQETQYFGPGTRLLVL.

The chain uses TRBV11-2 and TRBJ2-1; D may be TRBD2 (5 bases). The CDR3 loop spans 18 amino acids. CDR1 is SGHAT and CDR2 is FQNNGV in the germline V gene. Deletions cut 2 bases from V and 0 bases from J, with 17 bases between. CDR3 loop: CASSLNRGAVSSYNEQFF. For the CDR3, the DNA is TGTGCCAGCAGCTTAAATCGCGGAGCGGTGAGCTCCTACAATGAGCAGTTCTTC.

This rearrangement joins TRBV3-1 to TRBJ2-3; 8 positions agree with TRBD2. CDR1 LGHDT and CDR2 YNNKEL come from the germline V gene (reference sequence). This CDR3 is built from 16 residues. The V and J ends lost 0 bases and 1 base, in that order; junction bases with no gene match: 3. CDR3 loop: CASSQELADRTDTQYF. Written as DNA, the CDR3 is TGTGCCAGCAGCCAAGAACTAGCGGACCGCACAGATACGCAGTATTTT.

This clonotype was counted only a few times. The rearrangement uses TRBV5-6 and TRBJ1-6, with 11 bases identical to TRBD1. The CDR3 consists of 15 residues. Germline CDR1 is SGHDT and CDR2 is YYEEEE. V lost 4 bases to trimming and J lost 10 bases; unmatched junction nucleotides: 7. The CDR3 DNA is TGTGCCAGCAGCGACGGGACAGGGGGAAGCTCACCCCTCCACTTT. It encodes CASSDGTGGSSPLHF.

The CDR3 nucleotides are TGCGCCAGCAGCGAAACCCTGAATCAGCCCCAGCATTTT. This codes for CASSETLNQPQHF. This chain links TRBV5-1 with TRBJ1-5; D gene ambiguous. The V gene's germline CDR1 is SGHRS and CDR2 YFSETQ. V dropped 4 bases and J dropped 4 bases, with 9 bases sitting between them. The length of the CDR3 is 13 residues.

The CDR3 protein is CASRRDGEQFF. The CDR3 coding sequence is TGTGCCAGCAGGCGGGACGGTGAGCAGTTCTTC. J is TRBJ2-1 and V is TRBV12-3 or TRBV12-4, with D possibly matching TRBD2 (6 bases). V was cut by 6 bases and J by 9 bases, with 9 bases left in between. The CDR3 runs 11 residues.

The rearrangement links TRBV7-2 to TRBJ2-5, with D uncertain. With 1 base removed from V and 7 bases from J, the gap between germline ends came to 13 bases. Germline lookup yields CDR1 SGHTA and CDR2 FQGNSA. This CDR3 has 14 amino acids. CDR3 DNA: TGTGCCAGCAGCTTAGTGGTGACGGCAGGGACCCAGTACTTC. Protein: CASSLVVTAGTQYF.

This clonotype was seen a few times. The rearrangement joins TRBV20-1 to TRBJ2-7; 9 bases map to TRBD1. Germline assignment: CDR1 DFQATT and CDR2 SNEGSKA (reference sequence). Losses at the gene ends were 6 bases for V and 2 bases for J; bases not matched to a gene: 8. This CDR3 is 14 amino acids long. The CDR3, as DNA: TGCAGTGCCAGCCGGGACAGGGTAACCTACGAGCAGTACTTC. As protein: CSASRDRVTYEQYF.

The chain links TRBV30 to TRBJ1-5; D unclear. The CDR3 extends over 17 amino acids. The germline gives CDR1 GTSNPN, CDR2 SVGIG (reference sequence). Trimming removed 0 bases at V and 2 bases at J, with 17 bases between. Here the CDR3 DNA reads TGTGCCTGGAGTGTTCACAGAACGGGCTCTGGCAATCAGCCCCAGCATTTT. It yields the protein CAWSVHRTGSGNQPQHF.

This clonotype was recorded a few times. The chain has TRBV20-1 and TRBJ1-4; D remains ambiguous. CDR3 length equals 13 residues. Germline V gene lookup returns CDR1 DFQATT and CDR2 SNEGSKA (reference sequence). V was cut by 2 bases and J by 8 bases, with 12 bases left in between. This chain's CDR3 is CSARLPGEEKLFF. Here the CDR3 DNA reads TGCAGTGCTAGACTCCCCGGGGAGGAAAAACTGTTTTTT.

This clonotype was counted only a few times. The chain joins TRBV18 to TRBJ2-2; D is undetermined. Germline CDR1 KGHSH, CDR2 LQKENI. Trimming pared 2 bases from V and 6 bases from J, leaving 7 bases between. The CDR3 has 13 amino acids. CDR3 coding DNA: TGTGCCAGCTCACCAGCGACGGCCGGGGAGCTGTTTTTT. It codes for CASSPATAGELFF.

The rearrangement uses TRBV29-1 and TRBJ2-7; possible D gene TRBD1, 6 bases. V dropped 6 bases and J dropped 2 bases, with 14 bases sitting between them. This CDR3 has 13 amino acids. CDR1 is SQVTM, CDR2 ANQGSEA, per germline. CDR3 protein: CSVVTGSPYEQYV. CDR3 coding DNA: TGCAGCGTCGTAACAGGGTCCCCCTACGAGCAGTACGTC.

The chain links TRBV5-1 to TRBJ1-2, with 9 bases lining up with TRBD1. The germline V gene encodes CDR1 SGHRS and CDR2 YFSETQ. The V gene end was trimmed by 4 bases and the J gene end by 4 bases; junction bases not matched to a gene: 8. The CDR3 spans 15 residues. This CDR3 reads CASSGGDRAAYGYTF. Written as DNA, the CDR3 is TGCGCCAGCAGCGGCGGGGACAGGGCGGCCTATGGCTACACCTTC.

V usage is TRBV18 and J usage is TRBJ2-3; 7 nucleotides agree with TRBD1. The ends lost 3 bases at V and 2 bases at J; junction bases unmatched: 5. Germline loops: CDR1 KGHSH, CDR2 LQKENI. This CDR3 spans 15 amino acids. This chain's CDR3 is CASSPQTGHTDTQYF. The CDR3 DNA reads TGTGCCAGCTCACCCCAGACAGGGCACACAGATACGCAGTATTTT.